This TCR beta chain was identified during a study of lung T cells in sarcoidosis with Löfgren's syndrome (dated by TCRdb to between 2016 and 2019). For context, the study as a whole: Sarcoidosis was described as a granulomatous, mainly pulmonary disease marked by CD4+ T cell accumulation in bronchoalveolar lavage fluid. The repertoire analyses were focused on Lofgren's syndrome patients. Broad study findings and their caveats: The study only suggested recognition of a sarcoidosis-associated antigen, and the antigen remained putative and unidentified. Sharing of TRAV12-1 and TRBV2 CDR3 motifs among multiple Lofgren's syndrome patients was reported, suggesting public CD4+ TCR repertoires. Analysis of alphabeta pairing showed that TRAV12-1 paired preferentially with TRBV2, and the TCRs formed by this pairing showed CDR3 homology. Compared with control subjects, Lofgren's syndrome patients were reported to have TRAV12-1 and TRBV2 as the most expanded V gene segments.

This clonotype was observed at least ten times. No cognate antigen has been identified for it. Qualities for individual bases were not recorded, and no much larger clone is one base off. The germline V gene yields SGHTA for CDR1 and FQGNSA for CDR2. V loses 4 bases, J loses 6 bases, and the germline ends lie 11 bases apart. From the cysteine up to the phenylalanine, the CDR3 has a length of 13 residues. Only the CDR3 DNA is retained, 39 bases long and in frame from the first base. For sequencing, an Illumina MiSeq was employed. TCRdb took the public reads, trimmed them with fastp at Q25, ran MiXCR for clone calling and kept in-frame beta chains. Duplicate CDR3 protein sequences are folded into a single record with the most common DNA and genes. Recorded for this sample are around 60,000 distinct CDR3 sequences; roughly 20% of them occurred a single time. Under 3% of the sample is in the top ten clones.

Here the chain combines TRBV7-2 and TRBJ2-3; no D gene is confidently identified. This receptor was identified in a human donor with sarcoidosis (Löfgren's syndrome or another form), or a control subject (not recorded which). The sequenced sample was CD4+ T cells from PBMCs. The DNA sequence reads TGTGCCAGCAGCTCTTTGGTAGTGGATACGCAGTATTTT. It is translated as CASSSLVVDTQYF.